Below, one T cell receptor beta chain is given with its context. Using RNA template, CDR3s of TCR alpha and beta were amplified with iRepertoire arm-PCR. In TCRdb, the multiplex PCR reads were re-called with MiXCR into one record per CDR3 protein. Here the sample spans roughly 200,000 distinct CDR3 sequences, over 25% being singletons. This specimen belongs to a study of glioma-infiltrating T cells. Trimming removed 7 bases from V and 0 bases from J, with 14 bases in between. The CDR3 contains 15 residues. Per germline, CDR1 MNHNS and CDR2 SASEGT. The chain combines TRBV6-1 with TRBJ2-3; no reliable D call. This sequence originates from a human donor with low-grade glioma or glioblastoma, undergoing nonglioma brain surgery, or in good health (not recorded which). Source material: glioma tissue, nonneoplastic brain tissue, or PBMCs (not recorded which). The CDR3 sequence: CASINWGSSTDTQYF. Here the CDR3 DNA reads TGTGCCAGCATCAACTGGGGTTCTAGCACAGATACGCAGTATTTT.